One sample yielded the 29 T cell receptor beta chains listed below, sequenced in a study of OX40 agonist ivuxolimab in advanced cancers. Libraries were made using the immunoSEQ multiplex PCR assay. In its TCRdb copy, this immuneACCESS table keeps in-frame sequences only and misses some clones. Where compared with another copy, unresolved V genes explain less than half of these, and the others have no known cause. Counted in this sample were fewer than 40,000 clones; approximately 80% of them appeared once. Of the sample, less than 25% falls within the top ten clones. The sequencing here drew on CD4+ or CD8+ T cells sorted from blood, taken in a trial of the OX40 agonist ivuxolimab. The receptors derive from an adult with an advanced solid tumor such as melanoma, head and neck, liver or kidney cancer.

The gene calls are TRBV18 and TRBJ1-2; 7 bases are a match to TRBD1. The CDR3 is 12 amino acids. Germline V gene data show CDR1 as KGHSH and CDR2 as LQKENI. The ends lost 7 bases at V and 8 bases at J; junction bases unmatched: 7. The CDR3 loop is CASYGQVGGYTF. The CDR3 region has the DNA TGTGCCAGCTATGGACAGGTGGGGGGCTACACCTTC.

This chain connects TRBV9 to TRBJ2-1; 8 nucleotides agree with TRBD1. Germline CDR1 and CDR2: SGDLS and YYNGEE. The CDR3 covers 13 residues. J gave up 10 bases and V 3 bases, and 6 bases lay outside the gene matches. The CDR3 loop reads CASSGGQGKEQFF. The DNA for the CDR3 is TGTGCCAGCAGCGGAGGACAGGGAAAAGAGCAGTTCTTC.

The V call is TRBV11-2, the J call TRBJ2-1; 12 bases line up with TRBD2. V shed 5 bases and J 4 bases; nucleotides not matched to a gene: 6. The CDR3 has 16 amino acids. Per germline, CDR1 SGHAT and CDR2 FQNNGV. The CDR3 DNA sequence: TGTGCCAGCAGCCGACTAGCGGGGGCCATATACAATGAGCAGTTCTTC. It yields the protein CASSRLAGAIYNEQFF.

This clone was counted between two and nine times. J is TRBJ2-1 and V is TRBV19; D may correspond to TRBD1 or TRBD2 (5 bases each). Looked up from germline, CDR1 is LNHDA and CDR2 is SQIVND (reference sequence). Trimming pared 7 bases from V and 6 bases from J, leaving 16 bases between. The CDR3 is 14 amino acids. Here the CDR3 DNA reads TGTGCCAGTAAGTGGGACGGACAAGGCAATGAGCAGTTCTTC. This encodes CASKWDGQGNEQFF.

The V and J genes are TRBV5-1 and TRBJ1-3; maybe TRBD1 (6 bases). CDR1 and CDR2 (germline): SGHRS, YFSETQ. The length of the CDR3 is 16 residues. V dropped 0 bases and J dropped 0 bases, with 10 bases sitting between them. The chain's CDR3 is CASSLGGGSSGNTIYF. In DNA, the CDR3 is TGCGCCAGCAGCTTGGGAGGGGGAAGCTCTGGAAACACCATATATTTT. Drawing the rest from reference TRBV5-1 and TRBJ1-3, the complete variable domain is KAGVTQTPRYLIKTRGQQVTLSCSPISGHRSVSWYQQTPGQGLQFLFEYFSETQRNKGNFPGRFSGRQFSNSRSEMNVSTLELGDSALYLCASSLGGGSSGNTIYFGEGSWLTVV.

The genes are TRBV7-2 and TRBJ2-7; D remains unclear. Germline CDR1 is SGHTA and CDR2 is FQGNSA. V dropped 5 bases and J dropped 4 bases, with 6 bases sitting between them. The CDR3 spans 11 residues. CDR3 sequence reads: CASSTGYEQYF. DNA for the CDR3: TGTGCCAGCAGCACCGGGTACGAGCAGTACTTC.

This sequence joins TRBV6-6 and TRBJ1-2; D call uncertain. CDR3 length: 13 amino acids. The germline V gene encodes CDR1 MNHNY and CDR2 SVGAGI (reference sequence). V dropped 6 bases and J dropped 1 base, with 9 bases sitting between them. CDR3 sequence reads: CASSPTGNYGYTF. CDR3 coding DNA: TGTGCCAGCAGCCCCACGGGTAACTATGGCTACACCTTC.

This chain links TRBV6-5 with TRBJ2-1, with a tentative D call TRBD2 (6 bases). This CDR3 contains 15 residues. Trimming shortened V by 4 bases and J by 3 bases, and 13 bases separated the two germline ends. Germline CDR1 reads MNHEY; CDR2 reads SVGAGI. The CDR3 nucleotides are TGTGCCAGCAGTTTAACGGAGGGCGTCTACAATGAGCAGTTCTTC. This encodes CASSLTEGVYNEQFF.

The rearrangement uses TRBV11-2 and TRBJ2-7; possible D gene TRBD2, 6 bases. This CDR3 spans 14 amino acids. V gave up 5 bases and J gave up 6 bases, with 17 bases separating them. CDR1 is SGHAT and CDR2 is FQNNGV in the germline V gene. The CDR3 DNA reads TGTGCCAGCAGCCGCCTGACTAGTTTTAGCGAGCAGTACTTC. Protein: CASSRLTSFSEQYF.

The chain combines TRBV30 with TRBJ2-1, with 10 positions matching TRBD2. The CDR3 spans 16 residues. V lost 2 bases and J lost 4; bases outside the gene matches: 8. Germline-derived CDR1 and CDR2 are GTSNPN and SVGIG (reference sequence). This chain's CDR3 is CAWSLSSGGAYNEQFF. CDR3 bases: TGTGCCTGGAGTCTATCGAGCGGGGGGGCGTACAATGAGCAGTTCTTC.

V usage is TRBV6-6 and J usage is TRBJ1-2; TRBD1 agrees at 10 bases. Germline CDR1 reads MNHNY; CDR2 reads SVGAGI (reference sequence). The CDR3 is 14 residues long. Trimming removed 4 bases from V and 8 bases from J; junction bases left unmatched: 7. Written as DNA, the CDR3 is TGTGCCAGCAGTTCCTTGGGGGGACAGGGGGGCTACACCTTC. It specifies CASSSLGGQGGYTF.

The chain joins TRBV13 to TRBJ2-1, with 8 bases that match TRBD1. This CDR3 has 12 amino acids. The junction had 4 bases not matched to a gene; V was cut back by 5 bases and J by 10 bases. The germline CDR1 and CDR2 sequences are PRHDT and FYEKMQ (reference sequence). This chain's CDR3 is CASSTDRGEQFF. The CDR3 DNA is TGTGCCAGCAGCACCGACAGGGGCGAGCAGTTCTTC.

A few counts support this clone. The chain couples TRBV6-4 to TRBJ2-5; unclear D gene. CDR1 is MRHNA, CDR2 SNTAGT, per germline. The CDR3 covers 12 residues. Trimming stripped 11 bases from V and 2 bases from J, with 12 bases between. CDR3 loop: CAVPRLQETQYF. The CDR3 DNA reads TGTGCCGTCCCGAGACTGCAAGAGACCCAGTACTTC.

V usage is TRBV2 and J usage is TRBJ1-5, with 9 nucleotides matching TRBD1. Germline lookup yields CDR1 SNHLY and CDR2 FYNNEI. Unmatched junction bases numbered 3, after V lost 5 bases and J lost 4 bases. The CDR3 length is 14 residues. The CDR3 coding sequence is TGTGCCAGCAGTTTAGGACAGGGGAATCAGCCCCAGCATTTT. It yields the protein CASSLGQGNQPQHF.

The chain couples TRBV7-3 to TRBJ2-3; TRBD1 matches at 9 bases. The J segment lost 5 bases and the V segment lost 4 bases, leaving 7 bases of the junction unmatched. In germline, CDR1 is SGHTA, CDR2 FQGTGA. The CDR3 is made up of 15 amino acids. The CDR3 here is CASSSQQGAGDTQYF. The DNA for the CDR3 is TGTGCCAGCAGCTCACAACAGGGGGCGGGAGATACGCAGTATTTT.

The chain's CDR3 is CASSPGTANYGYTF. CDR3 in DNA: TGTGCCAGCAGCCCCGGGACAGCCAACTATGGCTACACCTTC. This chain uses TRBV5-6 with TRBJ1-2, with 7 bases fitting TRBD1. Germline V gene data show CDR1 as SGHDT and CDR2 as YYEEEE. Trimming at V came to 4 bases and at J to 2 bases, leaving 5 bases not matched to a gene. The CDR3 runs to 14 residues.

The chain carries TRBV5-4 and TRBJ2-1; no clear D. CDR1 SGHNT and CDR2 YYREEE come from the germline V gene (reference sequence). Between the trimmed V and J ends, which lost 4 bases and 9 bases, there was a span of 8 bases. CDR3 length: 11 amino acids. CDR3 protein: CASSIVGEQFF. CDR3 in DNA: TGTGCCAGCAGCATAGTGGGTGAGCAGTTCTTC.

The CDR3 protein is CASCATGQGDNEQFF. The CDR3 DNA is TGTGCCAGCTGCGCAACGGGACAGGGTGACAATGAGCAGTTCTTC. This sequence joins TRBV5-8 and TRBJ2-1, with 9 bases fitting TRBD1. Germline V CDR1 and CDR2: SGHTS, YDEGEE. The CDR3 is 15 residues long. V gave up 7 bases and J gave up 5 bases; unmatched junction bases: 10. Combining the CDR3 with reference TRBV5-8 and TRBJ2-1 gives the whole variable domain EAGVTQSPTHLIKTRGQQATLRCSPISGHTSVYWYQQALGLGLQFLLWYDEGEERNRGNFPPRFSGRQFPNYSSELNVNALELEDSALYLCASCATGQGDNEQFFGPGTRLTVL.

The chain couples TRBV7-2 to TRBJ2-3, with 7 bases that match TRBD2. Germline CDR1 and CDR2: SGHTA and FQGNSA. Germline trimming cut 5 bases from V and 0 bases from J; bases unmatched to any gene: 8. This CDR3 spans 16 amino acids. The CDR3 DNA is TGTGCCAGCAGCCAAGCGACTAGCCCCAGCACAGATACGCAGTATTTT. Translation: CASSQATSPSTDTQYF.

This chain uses TRBV5-1 with TRBJ2-1; 10 positions match TRBD2. Germline assignment: CDR1 SGHRS and CDR2 YFSETQ. The CDR3 loop spans 15 amino acids. V lost 3 bases, J lost 5 bases, and 5 bases stayed unmatched. The CDR3 reads CASSWTSGLNNEQFF. The DNA of the CDR3 is TGCGCCAGCAGCTGGACTAGCGGATTAAACAATGAGCAGTTCTTC. Together with reference TRBV5-1 and TRBJ2-1, the CDR3 gives the full variable domain: KAGVTQTPRYLIKTRGQQVTLSCSPISGHRSVSWYQQTPGQGLQFLFEYFSETQRNKGNFPGRFSGRQFSNSRSEMNVSTLELGDSALYLCASSWTSGLNNEQFFGPGTRLTVL.

This chain's CDR3 is CASSKGRAQYF. Here the CDR3 DNA reads TGTGCCAGCAGCAAAGGCCGGGCCCAGTACTTC. V usage is TRBV21-1 and J usage is TRBJ2-5; the table assigns TRBD2, which was not confirmed against the DNA. TRBV21-1 is classified as a pseudogene. CDR3 length equals 11 residues.

The rearrangement links TRBV5-5 to TRBJ1-4, with 9 bases fitting TRBD1. The CDR3 has 15 residues. Germline V gene data show CDR1 as SGHKS and CDR2 as YYEKEE (reference sequence). The V segment lost 6 bases and the J segment 7 bases; nucleotides outside the gene matches: 10. The CDR3 DNA follows: TGTGCCAGCACCAATACACAGGGGGCTGGTGAAAAACTGTTTTTT. Its protein is CASTNTQGAGEKLFF. The full variable domain, completed using reference TRBV5-5 and TRBJ1-4, is DAGVTQSPTHLIKTRGQQVTLRCSPISGHKSVSWYQQVLGQGPQFIFQYYEKEERGRGNFPDRFSARQFPNYSSELNVNALLLGDSALYLCASTNTQGAGEKLFFGSGTQLSVL.

The chain recombines TRBV19 with TRBJ2-5; 7 bases line up with TRBD1. CDR3 length: 13 amino acids. The germline V gene has CDR1 LNHDA and CDR2 SQIVND (reference sequence). Trimming removed 8 bases from V and 5 bases from J; junction bases left unmatched: 8. The CDR3 nucleotides are TGTGCCAGTTCCCGAGGGGGCCACGAGACCCAGTACTTC. This encodes CASSRGGHETQYF.

The chain recombines TRBV2 with TRBJ1-4, with a weak D call TRBD1 (6 bases). The CDR3 extends over 18 amino acids. The ends were cut back, 4 bases at V and 0 bases at J, with 18 bases in the middle. Germline values: CDR1 SNHLY, CDR2 FYNNEI. The CDR3, as DNA: TGTGCCAGCAGTGCCTTACAGGGATTTTGGGCAACTAATGAAAAACTGTTTTTT. It translates to CASSALQGFWATNEKLFF.

This chain joins TRBV27 and TRBJ1-6; 10 nucleotides align to TRBD1. This CDR3 has 14 residues. Germline CDR1 is MNHEY and CDR2 is SMNVEV (reference sequence). V was clipped by 10 bases and J by 9 bases; unmatched bases: 9. CDR3 sequence (DNA): TGTGCCATCAGCCCGGGACAGGGGTCTTCACCCCTCCACTTT. Translation gives CAISPGQGSSPLHF.

The V and J genes are TRBV6-5 and TRBJ1-1, with no clear D. V dropped 5 bases and J dropped 2 bases, with 9 bases sitting between them. Per the germline V gene, CDR1 is MNHEY and CDR2 is SVGAGI. There are 13 residues in the CDR3. The CDR3 DNA reads as TGTGCCAGCAGTCGCCGGCCAAACACTGAAGCTTTCTTT. Encoded protein: CASSRRPNTEAFF.

J is TRBJ2-7 and V is TRBV27; 11 nucleotides align to TRBD1. V lost 6 bases and J lost 5; bases outside the gene matches: 6. Germline V gives CDR1 MNHEY, CDR2 SMNVEV (reference sequence). The CDR3 sequence is 14 residues long. The CDR3 protein is CASSRGQGVNEQYF. DNA of the CDR3: TGTGCCAGCAGCCGGGGACAGGGGGTAAACGAGCAGTACTTC.

The chain uses TRBV19 and TRBJ2-1; 7 nucleotides match TRBD2. This CDR3 comprises 19 residues. Germline trimming cut 5 bases from V and 1 base from J; bases unmatched to any gene: 17. Germline CDR1 LNHDA, CDR2 SQIVND (reference sequence). This chain's CDR3 is CASSSYGGGGSVSYNEQFF. In DNA, the CDR3 is TGTGCCAGTAGTTCATATGGGGGGGGAGGGTCTGTTTCCTACAATGAGCAGTTCTTC.

The CDR3 protein is CASSARGYTSGSPLHF. The CDR3 bases are TGTGCCAGCAGTGCCCGAGGATACACAAGCGGTTCACCCCTCCACTTT. The chain has TRBV28 and TRBJ1-6, with D hard to call. Between the trimmed V and J ends, which lost 5 bases and 9 bases, there was a span of 20 bases. The CDR3 is 16 amino acids. The germline CDR1 and CDR2 sequences are MDHEN and SYDVKM. The full variable domain, with the rest looked up from reference TRBV28 and TRBJ1-6, is DVKVTQSSRYLVKRTGEKVFLECVQDMDHENMFWYRQDPGLGLRLIYFSYDVKMKEKGDIPEGYSVSREKKERFSLILESASTNQTSMYLCASSARGYTSGSPLHFGNGTRLTVT.